This T cell receptor beta chain was captured in a study of T cells after yellow fever vaccination. Study-level results: Only a small proportion of the clonotypes turned up in both the CD4 and the CD8 compartments, likely arising from convergent recombination. Most clones from primary vaccination were detected again post-booster (about 96% CD4, about 88% CD8). The secondary T-cell response peaked on day 5, not day 15, but was weaker.

One entry per CDR3 protein, called by TCRdb with MiXCR from the 5' RACE reads. This table has approximately 580,000 distinct CDR3 sequences, less than 20% appearing once. Turning to this clonotype: Its antigen remains unknown.

Between the trimmed V and J ends, which lost 0 bases and 9 bases, there was a span of 16 bases. This CDR3 spans 15 amino acids. Germline V gene data show CDR1 as SGDLS and CDR2 as YYNGEE. The source was PBMCs, collected roughly 5 days after the first yellow fever vaccination. This receptor was obtained from a young man who received the YFV17D yellow fever vaccine. This chain connects TRBV9 to TRBJ2-1; D uncertain. DNA for the CDR3: TGTGCCAGCAGCGTAGCCCCGATCCCTGAAGGTGAGCAGTTCTTC. Its translation is CASSVAPIPEGEQFF.